Following are 4 T cell receptor beta chains from one sample sequenced in a study of shared clonotypes between healthy human individuals (dated by TCRdb to 2020 to 2021). Library method: the immunoSEQ multiplex PCR assay. Imported from immuneACCESS, the table was reduced by TCRdb to in-frame sequences with V and J called. These copies leave out some clones; in studies compared against another copy, an unresolved V gene accounts for under half, and the cause of the remainder is not known. The sample has about 2 million clones on record, just under 95% of them singletons. Approximately 1.2% of the sample is taken by the ten largest. CD8 naive samples consisted of CD45RO-negative cells that were positively selected for CCR7, yielding a CD45RA+CCR7+ population without TemRA cells. What was sequenced was naive CD8+ T cells sorted from blood. This specimen's cell subset or site label, per the study, means: CD45RA+CCR7+. The source is a man between 18 and 29 years old in good health.

This clone was observed once. The chain carries TRBV30 and TRBJ2-2; weak D call: TRBD1 (6 bases). The V gene lost 8 bases and the J gene lost 0 bases, with 13 bases spanning the gap. Germline values: CDR1 GTSNPN, CDR2 SVGIG (reference sequence). The length of the CDR3 is 14 residues. As DNA, the CDR3 is TGTGCCGCAAATGGACAGCCGAACACCGGGGAGCTGTTTTTT. Its protein is CAANGQPNTGELFF.

This clone was observed once. The identical CDR3 is also encoded by other nucleotide sequences in the sample. The gene calls are TRBV5-1 and TRBJ2-7; D is unclear. V dropped 5 bases and J dropped 4 bases, with 13 bases sitting between them. Germline V gene sequence: CDR1 SGHRS, CDR2 YFSETQ. The CDR3 loop spans 13 amino acids. The CDR3 spells CASSLVAGYEQYF. CDR3 sequence (DNA): TGCGCCAGCAGTTTAGTCGCCGGATACGAGCAGTACTTC.

The V gene is TRBV9, the J gene TRBJ2-2; D not resolved. V lost 0 bases, J lost 7 bases, and 13 bases lay in between. CDR1 SGDLS and CDR2 YYNGEE come from the germline V gene. CDR3 length equals 15 residues. The CDR3 DNA is TGTGCCAGCAGCGTAGCCCCAACCCTCGACGGGGAGCTGTTTTTT. It encodes CASSVAPTLDGELFF.

V and J are TRBV4-2 and TRBJ1-1; D is unresolved. V was cut by 0 bases and J by 4 bases, with 15 bases left in between. CDR3 length: 16 amino acids. The germline V gene has CDR1 LGHNA and CDR2 YNFKEQ. The CDR3 protein is CASSQDTEGYGTEAFF. CDR3 DNA: TGTGCCAGCAGCCAAGACACGGAAGGATATGGCACTGAAGCTTTCTTT.